This T cell receptor beta chain was captured in a study of metastatic and nonmetastatic thyroid tumors. Study information: Where malignant and benign thyroid patients were concerned, repertoires were compared across blood and tumor or nodule tissue. Overall study results and limits: As reported, TCR beta diversity in blood and tumor was significantly higher in malignant thyroid tumors than in benign nodules.

Not a single patient had been given any form of treatment at any point before undergoing thyroid surgery. Relative to its sample, this clone is medium-sized. Its matching antigen is unknown. Germline V CDR1 and CDR2: SNHLY, FYNNEI. The CDR3 is 13 amino acids. J was trimmed by 5 bases and V by 9 bases; bases with no gene match: 6. Under the authors' procedure: A distant-metastasis classifier for papillary thyroid cancer was built using CDR3 differences across clinicopathological groups. TCRdb re-clonotyped the PCR reads via MiXCR. The V and J calls shown here were made by TCRdb, not taken from the authors' results. The table lists about 20,000 clones, 12% of them singletons.

The sample taken for sequencing was blood. This clonotype was obtained from a male donor with papillary thyroid cancer or a benign thyroid nodule (not recorded which). Some clones in this sample may be carry-over from other donors' samples. The V call is TRBV2, the J call TRBJ2-5, with 10 bases matching TRBD1. The CDR3 loop reads CASGRDRGETQYF. CDR3 DNA: TGTGCCAGTGGACGGGACAGGGGTGAGACCCAGTACTTC.